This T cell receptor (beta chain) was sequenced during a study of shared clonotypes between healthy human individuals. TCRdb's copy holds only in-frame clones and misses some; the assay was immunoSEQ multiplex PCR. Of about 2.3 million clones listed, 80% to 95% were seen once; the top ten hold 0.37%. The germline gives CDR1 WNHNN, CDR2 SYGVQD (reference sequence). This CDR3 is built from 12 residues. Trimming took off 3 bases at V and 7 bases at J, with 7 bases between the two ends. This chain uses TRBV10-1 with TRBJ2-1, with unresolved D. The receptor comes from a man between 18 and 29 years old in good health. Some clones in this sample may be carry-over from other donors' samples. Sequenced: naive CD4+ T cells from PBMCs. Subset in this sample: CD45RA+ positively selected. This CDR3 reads CASSDVRNEQFF. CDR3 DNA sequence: TGCGCCAGCAGTGATGTCCGAAATGAGCAGTTCTTC.